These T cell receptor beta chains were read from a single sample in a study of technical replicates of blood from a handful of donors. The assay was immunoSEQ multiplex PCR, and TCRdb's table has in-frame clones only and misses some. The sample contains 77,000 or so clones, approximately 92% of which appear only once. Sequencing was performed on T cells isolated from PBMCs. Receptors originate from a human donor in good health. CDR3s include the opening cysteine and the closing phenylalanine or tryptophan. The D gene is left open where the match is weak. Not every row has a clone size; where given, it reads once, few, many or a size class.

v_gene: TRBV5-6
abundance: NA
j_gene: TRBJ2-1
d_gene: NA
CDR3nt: TGTGCCAGCACCCCTGACAAATACAATGAGCAGTTCTTC
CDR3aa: CASTPDKYNEQFF

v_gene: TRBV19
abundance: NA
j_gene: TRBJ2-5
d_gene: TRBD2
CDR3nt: TGTGCCAGTAGTCCACTAGCGGGAGTAGGGTGGGAGACCCAGTACTTC
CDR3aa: CASSPLAGVGWETQYF

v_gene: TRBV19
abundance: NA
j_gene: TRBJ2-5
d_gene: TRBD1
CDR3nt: TGTGCCAGTTCCCCGGGACAGGGGGGGTGGAAGACCCAGTACTTC
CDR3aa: CASSPGQGGWKTQYF

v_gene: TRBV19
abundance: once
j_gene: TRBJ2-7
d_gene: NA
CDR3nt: TGTGCCAGTAGTTGGGGCAGGTCCTACGAGCAGTACTTC
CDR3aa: CASSWGRSYEQYF

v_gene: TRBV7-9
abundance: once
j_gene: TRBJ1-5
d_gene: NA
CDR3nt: TGTGCCGGGTCAGGGTCCAGCAATCAGCCCCAGCATTTT
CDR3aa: CAGSGSSNQPQHF

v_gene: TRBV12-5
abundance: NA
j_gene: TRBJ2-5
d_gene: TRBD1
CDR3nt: TGTGCTAGTGGTTTGGTACAGGGGGCCGGGGAGACCCAGTACTTC
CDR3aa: CASGLVQGAGETQYF

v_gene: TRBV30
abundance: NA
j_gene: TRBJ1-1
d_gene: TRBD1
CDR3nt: TGTGCCTCCCAGGGGGTTTACGAAGCTTTCTTT
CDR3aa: CASQGVYEAFF

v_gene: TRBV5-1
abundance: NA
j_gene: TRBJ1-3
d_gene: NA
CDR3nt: TGCGCCAGCAGCTTGGTGGGCAGGGGAAACACCATATATTTT
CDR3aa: CASSLVGRGNTIYF

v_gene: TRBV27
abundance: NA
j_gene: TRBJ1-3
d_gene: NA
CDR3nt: TGTGCCAGCAGTCTGGACAGACCTGGAAACACCATATATTTT
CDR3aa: CASSLDRPGNTIYF

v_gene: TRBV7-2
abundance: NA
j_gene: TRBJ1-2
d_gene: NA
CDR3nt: TGTGCCAGCAGTTCCGGCGGGGGGGCCCTTCGATCAGGGGGCTACACCTTC
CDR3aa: CASSSGGGALRSGGYTF

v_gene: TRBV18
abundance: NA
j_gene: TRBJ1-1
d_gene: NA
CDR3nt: TGTGCCAGCTCACCAATGGAGATCACTGAAGCTTTCTTT
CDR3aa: CASSPMEITEAFF

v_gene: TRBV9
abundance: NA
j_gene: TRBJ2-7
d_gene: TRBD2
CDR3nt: TGTGCCAGCAGCGCCAGTCTAGCGGGGTCCTACGAGCAGTACTTC
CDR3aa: CASSASLAGSYEQYF

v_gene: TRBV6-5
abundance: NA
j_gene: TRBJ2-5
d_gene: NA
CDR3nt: TGTGCCAGCAGTCAGATTAGTCCGCGGGAGACCCAGTACTTC
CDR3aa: CASSQISPRETQYF

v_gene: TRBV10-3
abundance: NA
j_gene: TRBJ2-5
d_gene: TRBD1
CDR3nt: TGTGCCATCAGTGAGGGACAGGGAGAGACCCAGTACTTC
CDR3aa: CAISEGQGETQYF

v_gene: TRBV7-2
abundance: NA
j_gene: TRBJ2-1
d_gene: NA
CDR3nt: TGTGCCAGCAGGCGTACTAACCACGGGTCCTACAATGAGCAGTTCTTC
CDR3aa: CASRRTNHGSYNEQFF

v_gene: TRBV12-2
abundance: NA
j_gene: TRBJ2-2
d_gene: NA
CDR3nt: TGTGCAAGTCGCTCAGTACTGATGGTGAGTCCCGGGGGGACCGGGGAGCTGTTTTTT
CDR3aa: CASRSVLMVSPGGTGELFF

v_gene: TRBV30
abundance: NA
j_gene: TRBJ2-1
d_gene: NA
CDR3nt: TGTGCCTGCAAAGGTGGGCGCAGCCCCTACAATGAGCAGTTCTTC
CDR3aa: CACKGGRSPYNEQFF

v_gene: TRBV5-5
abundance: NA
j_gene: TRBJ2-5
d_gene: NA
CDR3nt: TGTGCCAGCAGCTTCCCGCACACCCAAGAGACCCAGTACTTC
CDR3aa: CASSFPHTQETQYF

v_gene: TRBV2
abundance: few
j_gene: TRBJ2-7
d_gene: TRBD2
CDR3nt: TGTGCCAGCAGTGGTAGCGGGGTCTACGAGCAGTACTTC
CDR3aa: CASSGSGVYEQYF

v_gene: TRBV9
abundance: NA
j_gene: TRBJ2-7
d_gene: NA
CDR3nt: TGTGCCAGCAGCGCCTCACAGGGAGCCTACGAGCAGTACTTC
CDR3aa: CASSASQGAYEQYF

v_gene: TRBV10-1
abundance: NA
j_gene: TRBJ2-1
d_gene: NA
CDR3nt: TGCGCCAGCAGTGGCTTCAGGGTCGGGACTGCCAATGAGCAGTTCTTC
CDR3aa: CASSGFRVGTANEQFF

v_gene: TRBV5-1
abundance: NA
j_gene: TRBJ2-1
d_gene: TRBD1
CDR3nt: TGCGCCAGCAGCATCGGGACAGTTTACAATGAGCAGTTCTTC
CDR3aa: CASSIGTVYNEQFF

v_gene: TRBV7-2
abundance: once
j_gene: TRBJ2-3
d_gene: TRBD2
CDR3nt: TGTGCCAGCAGCCATAGCAGGCTAGCGGGAACAGATACGCAGTATTTT
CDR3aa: CASSHSRLAGTDTQYF

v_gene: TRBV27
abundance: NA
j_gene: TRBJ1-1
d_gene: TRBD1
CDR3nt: TGTGCCAGCAGTCAGCAAGGACAGGGAGGTCGAGCTTTCTTT
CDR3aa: CASSQQGQGGRAFF

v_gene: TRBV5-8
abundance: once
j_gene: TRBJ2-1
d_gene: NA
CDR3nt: TGTGCCAGCAGCGATAGATACTACAATGAGCAGTTCTTC
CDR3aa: CASSDRYYNEQFF

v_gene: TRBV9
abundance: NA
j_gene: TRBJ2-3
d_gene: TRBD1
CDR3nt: TGTGCCAGCAGCGCCTACAGCCGGGGACAGGCGGGAGATACGCAGTATTTT
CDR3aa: CASSAYSRGQAGDTQYF

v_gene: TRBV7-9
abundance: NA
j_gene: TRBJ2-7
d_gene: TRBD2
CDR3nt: TGTGCCAGCAGCTTAGTTAATGCCCTAGCGGGAGGTTTTTCACGCGAGCAGTACTTC
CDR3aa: CASSLVNALAGGFSREQYF

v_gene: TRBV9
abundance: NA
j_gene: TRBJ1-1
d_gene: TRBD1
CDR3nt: TGTGCCAGCAGCCCCCGGGACAGGGAGATCACTGAAGCTTTCTTT
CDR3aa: CASSPRDREITEAFF

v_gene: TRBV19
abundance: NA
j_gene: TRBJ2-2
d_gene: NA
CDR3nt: TGTGCCAGTAAGGGACATTCGAACACCGGGGAGCTGTTTTTT
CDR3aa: CASKGHSNTGELFF

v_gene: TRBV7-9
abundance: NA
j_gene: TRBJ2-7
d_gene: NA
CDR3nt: TGTGCCAGCAGCTTTAATCAACGGTACGAGCAGTACTTC
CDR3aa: CASSFNQRYEQYF

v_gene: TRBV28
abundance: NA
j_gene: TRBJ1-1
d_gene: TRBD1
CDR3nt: TGTGCCAGCAGGATACGACAGGGGGCGAGCACTGAAGCTTTCTTT
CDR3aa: CASRIRQGASTEAFF